This T cell receptor (beta chain) derives from a study of tumor-infiltrating lymphocytes in oesophageal squamous cell carcinoma. TCRdb called the PCR reads again in MiXCR, with one record for every CDR3 protein. Here the sample spans around 14,000 distinct CDR3 sequences, 40% to 65% being singletons. CDR3 length equals 16 residues. Germline V gives CDR1 SGHAT, CDR2 FQDESV (reference sequence). Trimming took off 3 bases at V and 0 bases at J, with 12 bases between the two ends. The clonotype originates from a male donor with esophageal squamous cell carcinoma. The source material was esophageal tumor tissue. The V call is TRBV11-1, the J call TRBJ2-1; no reliable D call. CDR3 loop: CASSFRAIGSYNEQFF. The DNA of the CDR3 is TGTGCCAGCAGCTTCCGGGCCATTGGCTCCTACAATGAGCAGTTCTTC.